This TCR beta chain was identified during a study of radiotherapy plus CTLA-4 blockade in lung cancer. Study as a whole: Objective response was observed in approximately 18% of patients, and disease control in 31%. Regarding the study as a whole: Per reports, early blood T cell clone dynamics, plus interferon-beta, forecast response most strongly. The study found tumor-derived TCR clones expanded in blood after radiotherapy plus ipilimumab.

Sequenced by immunoSEQ multiplex PCR; TCRdb stores in-frame clones only, minus some. The sample lists 35,000 to 40,000 clones; more than 80% were seen once. This CDR3 contains 19 residues. The V segment lost 3 bases and the J segment 3 bases; nucleotides outside the gene matches: 9. Germline V CDR1 and CDR2: SGHRS, YFSETQ. Concerning this clone: Its antigen is undetermined.

This chain connects TRBV5-1 to TRBJ2-2; 15 bases are shared with TRBD2. This receptor was obtained from a human donor with non-small cell lung cancer who had stable disease on radiotherapy plus ipilimumab. The sequences come from peripheral blood, collected from a patient treated with radiotherapy plus ipilimumab. The chain's CDR3 is CASSSTRTSGRADTGELFF. In DNA, the CDR3 is TGCGCCAGCAGCTCTACCCGGACTAGCGGGAGGGCCGACACCGGGGAGCTGTTTTTT. The full variable domain, in which reference TRBV5-1 and TRBJ2-2 provide the parts outside the CDR3, is KAGVTQTPRYLIKTRGQQVTLSCSPISGHRSVSWYQQTPGQGLQFLFEYFSETQRNKGNFPGRFSGRQFSNSRSEMNVSTLELGDSALYLCASSSTRTSGRADTGELFFGEGSRLTVL.